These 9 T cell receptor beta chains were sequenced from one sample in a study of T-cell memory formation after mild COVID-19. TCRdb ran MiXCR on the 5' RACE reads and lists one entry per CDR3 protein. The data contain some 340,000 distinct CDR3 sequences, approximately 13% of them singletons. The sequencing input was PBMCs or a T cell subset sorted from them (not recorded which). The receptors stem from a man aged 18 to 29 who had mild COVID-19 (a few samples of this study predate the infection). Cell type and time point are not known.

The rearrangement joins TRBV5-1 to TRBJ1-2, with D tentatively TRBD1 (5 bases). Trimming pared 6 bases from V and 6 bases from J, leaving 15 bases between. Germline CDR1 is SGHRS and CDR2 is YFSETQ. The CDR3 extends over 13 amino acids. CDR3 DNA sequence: TGCGCCAGCACCGGGACGAGGGAAGATGGCTACACCTTC. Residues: CASTGTREDGYTF.

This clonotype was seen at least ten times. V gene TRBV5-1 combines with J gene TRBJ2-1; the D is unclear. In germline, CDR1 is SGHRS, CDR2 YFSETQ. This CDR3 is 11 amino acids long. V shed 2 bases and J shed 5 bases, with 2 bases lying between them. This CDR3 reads CASSFNNEQFF. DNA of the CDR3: TGCGCCAGCAGCTTTAACAATGAGCAGTTCTTC. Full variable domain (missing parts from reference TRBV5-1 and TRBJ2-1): KAGVTQTPRYLIKTRGQQVTLSCSPISGHRSVSWYQQTPGQGLQFLFEYFSETQRNKGNFPGRFSGRQFSNSRSEMNVSTLELGDSALYLCASSFNNEQFFGPGTRLTVL.

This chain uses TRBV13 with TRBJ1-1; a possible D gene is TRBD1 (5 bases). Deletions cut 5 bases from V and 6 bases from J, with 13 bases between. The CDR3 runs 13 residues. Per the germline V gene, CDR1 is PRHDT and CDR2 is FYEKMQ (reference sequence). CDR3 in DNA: TGTGCCAGCAGCATTTTCAGGGATTCTGAAGCTTTCTTT. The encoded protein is CASSIFRDSEAFF.

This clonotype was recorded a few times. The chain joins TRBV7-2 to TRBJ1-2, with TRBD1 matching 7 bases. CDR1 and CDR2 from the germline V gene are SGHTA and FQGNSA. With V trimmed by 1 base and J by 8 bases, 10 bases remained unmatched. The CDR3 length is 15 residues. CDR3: CASSLGGGQGDGYTF. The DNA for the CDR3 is TGTGCCAGCAGCTTAGGCGGCGGGCAGGGGGACGGCTACACCTTC. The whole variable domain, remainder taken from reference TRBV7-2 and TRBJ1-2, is GAGVSQSPSNKVTEKGKDVELRCDPISGHTALYWYRQSLGQGLEFLIYFQGNSAPDKSGLPSDRFSAERTGGSVSTLTIQRTQQEDSAVYLCASSLGGGQGDGYTFGSGTRLTVV.

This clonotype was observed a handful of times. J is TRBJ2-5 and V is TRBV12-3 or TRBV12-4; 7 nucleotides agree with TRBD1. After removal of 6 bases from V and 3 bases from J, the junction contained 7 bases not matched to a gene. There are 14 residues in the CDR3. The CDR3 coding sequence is TGTGCCAGCAGCACGACAGGGCTTGAAGAGACCCAGTACTTC. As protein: CASSTTGLEETQYF.

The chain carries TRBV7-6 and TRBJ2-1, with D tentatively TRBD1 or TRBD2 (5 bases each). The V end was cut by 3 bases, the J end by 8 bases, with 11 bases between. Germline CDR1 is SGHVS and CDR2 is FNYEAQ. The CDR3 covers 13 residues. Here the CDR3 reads CASSFSRGDEQFF. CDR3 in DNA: TGTGCCAGCAGCTTCTCCCGGGGCGATGAGCAGTTCTTC.

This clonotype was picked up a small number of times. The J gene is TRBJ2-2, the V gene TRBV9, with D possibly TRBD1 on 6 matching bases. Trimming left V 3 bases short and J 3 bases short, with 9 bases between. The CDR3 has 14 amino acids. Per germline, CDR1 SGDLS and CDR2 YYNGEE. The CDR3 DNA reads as TGTGCCAGCAGCGGAGGACAGCACACCGGGGAGCTGTTTTTT. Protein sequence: CASSGGQHTGELFF.

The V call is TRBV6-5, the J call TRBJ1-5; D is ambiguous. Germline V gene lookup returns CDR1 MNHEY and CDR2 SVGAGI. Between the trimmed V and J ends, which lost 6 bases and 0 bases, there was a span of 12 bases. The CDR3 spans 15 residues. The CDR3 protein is CASRDATYSNQPQHF. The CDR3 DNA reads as TGTGCCAGCAGGGACGCTACTTATAGCAATCAGCCCCAGCATTTT.

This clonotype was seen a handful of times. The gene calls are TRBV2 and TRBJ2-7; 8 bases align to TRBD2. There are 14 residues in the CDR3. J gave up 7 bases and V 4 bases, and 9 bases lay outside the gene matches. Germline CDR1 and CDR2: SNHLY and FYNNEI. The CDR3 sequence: CASSAARGAWEQYV. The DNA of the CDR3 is TGTGCCAGCAGTGCGGCGCGGGGGGCGTGGGAGCAGTACGTC.